The present TCR beta chain was sequenced within a study of chemoradiotherapy in HPV16-positive cancers. The table lists this clone with a count of one. The protocol was immunoSEQ multiplex PCR, while the TCRdb copy is restricted to in-frame clones and leaves out a portion. The table includes about 2,000 clones, about 87% detected once. Unmatched junction bases numbered 3, after V lost 8 bases and J lost 1 base. The CDR3 is made up of 14 amino acids. The germline V gene encodes CDR1 MNHEY and CDR2 SVGAGI. Samples were taken several times over chemoradiotherapy. This TCR was recovered from a human donor with HPV-associated anogenital cancer. The chain has TRBV6-5 and TRBJ2-2; 8 bases are shared with TRBD2. The source material was tumor tissue, sampled from a patient who underwent chemoradiotherapy. CDR3 DNA sequence: TGTGCCAGCGCCCTAGCGGGGAACACCGGGGAGCTGTTTTTT. Translated, it gives CASALAGNTGELFF.